This T cell receptor (beta chain) was retrieved from a study of identical twins. TCRdb re-analysed the 5' RACE reads in MiXCR, keeping a single row per CDR3 protein. The table has roughly 720,000 distinct CDR3 sequences, about 20% seen once. CDR1 is DFQATT and CDR2 is SNEGSKA in the germline V gene (reference sequence). This CDR3 spans 15 amino acids. V shed 1 base and J 5 bases; nucleotides not matched to a gene: 9. The data were also submitted as part of a second study, on T cells expressing NK-cell markers.

The sequence derives from a woman younger than 30 in good health. The sample taken for sequencing was PBMCs. The J gene is TRBJ2-5, the V gene TRBV20-1, with 8 positions matching TRBD2. The CDR3 sequence is CSARVGGGAGETQYF. DNA for the CDR3: TGCAGTGCTAGAGTCGGGGGGGGCGCAGGGGAGACCCAGTACTTC.